The sequence of this TCR beta chain was determined in a study of CD8 T cells in ankylosing spondylitis. This clonotype was counted at least ten times. A single record per CDR3 protein comes from TCRdb applying MiXCR to the 5' RACE reads. The table includes approximately 200,000 distinct CDR3 sequences, roughly 13% detected once. Germline V gene lookup returns CDR1 MNHEY and CDR2 SVGEGT. The V gene end was trimmed by 6 bases and the J gene end by 6 bases; junction bases not matched to a gene: 11. CDR3 length: 16 residues. The TCR was taken from a female donor with ankylosing spondylitis or in good health (not recorded which). Sequencing was carried out using blood, either unsorted or a sorted T cell fraction (not recorded which). The V gene is TRBV6-2 or TRBV6-3, the J gene TRBJ2-1, with TRBD2 identical over 10 bases. This CDR3 reads CASRSGLALGGNEQFF. In nucleotides, the CDR3 is TGTGCCAGCAGGTCGGGACTAGCGTTAGGGGGCAATGAGCAGTTCTTC.